The 17 T cell receptor beta chains below were found in one sample sequenced in a study of blood T cell repertoires in COVID-19. Sequencing used immunoSEQ multiplex PCR; TCRdb keeps in-frame clones, though not all of them. There are around 52,000 clones in the sample; roughly 82% occur only once, and roughly 7.7% lies in the top ten. Sequencing used peripheral blood. These receptors originate from a woman older than 75 with acute or convalescent COVID-19.

The chain uses TRBV19 and TRBJ2-7; 10 nucleotides align to TRBD1. Trimming removed 4 bases from V and 0 bases from J; junction bases left unmatched: 12. The CDR3 is 18 amino acids. CDR1 and CDR2 from the germline V gene are LNHDA and SQIVND (reference sequence). CDR3 coding DNA: TGTGCCAGTAGTAAATACTTACAGGGACAGGGGCACTCCTACGAGCAGTACTTC. Its protein product is CASSKYLQGQGHSYEQYF.

The gene calls are TRBV6-6 and TRBJ1-2, with 9 bases aligning to TRBD1. The V and J ends lost 7 bases and 8 bases, in that order; junction bases with no gene match: 8. The CDR3 has 13 amino acids. Germline V lookup: CDR1 MNHNY, CDR2 SVGAGI (reference sequence). CDR3 DNA: TGTGCCAGCATCGGGGGACAGGGCCTAGGCTACACCTTC. Translating gives CASIGGQGLGYTF.

This clone has just one count. The chain uses TRBV3-1 (or the pseudogene TRBV3-2) and TRBJ2-3; 9 bases match TRBD2. Germline CDR1 and CDR2: LGHDT and YNNKEL (reference sequence). There are 17 residues in the CDR3. The J segment lost 4 bases and the V segment lost 4 bases, leaving 12 bases of the junction unmatched. The CDR3: CASSPYSSGKTSDTQYF. The CDR3 DNA follows: TGTGCCAGCAGCCCATACTCTAGCGGGAAAACGTCAGATACGCAGTATTTT.

This rearrangement joins TRBV27 to TRBJ1-6; D not certain. The V gene's germline CDR1 is MNHEY and CDR2 SMNVEV (reference sequence). This CDR3 has 14 amino acids. V shed 4 bases and J shed 4 bases, with 8 bases lying between them. CDR3 amino acids: CASSSQRYNSPLHF. CDR3 nucleotides: TGTGCCAGCAGTTCTCAGCGGTATAATTCACCCCTCCACTTT.

The chain joins TRBV5-1 to TRBJ2-1; TRBD1 is a possible D gene (5 bases). Germline V lookup: CDR1 SGHRS, CDR2 YFSETQ. The germline V and J ends were trimmed by 5 bases and 5 bases, with 23 bases remaining between them. The CDR3 totals 17 residues. The CDR3 coding sequence is TGCGCCAGCAGGAGAAGGGGCGGCCACGTTAGTAACAATGAGCAGTTCTTC. It yields the protein CASRRRGGHVSNNEQFF. The full variable domain, its missing parts supplied by reference TRBV5-1 and TRBJ2-1, is KAGVTQTPRYLIKTRGQQVTLSCSPISGHRSVSWYQQTPGQGLQFLFEYFSETQRNKGNFPGRFSGRQFSNSRSEMNVSTLELGDSALYLCASRRRGGHVSNNEQFFGPGTRLTVL.

This chain links TRBV28 with TRBJ1-4, with TRBD1 matching 10 bases. There are 16 residues in the CDR3. Unmatched junction bases numbered 12, after V lost 6 bases and J lost 8 bases. CDR1 and CDR2 (germline): MDHEN, SYDVKM. The chain's CDR3 is CASSLRQGATLEKLFF. The CDR3 bases are TGTGCCAGCAGCCTAAGACAGGGGGCCACTTTGGAAAAACTGTTTTTT.

The table lists this clone with a count of one. The rearrangement uses TRBV14 and TRBJ1-6; D remains unclear. Germline V CDR1 and CDR2: SGHDN, FVKESK. Trimming left V 1 base short and J 5 bases short, with 6 bases between. The CDR3 loop spans 14 amino acids. The CDR3 region is CASSQGLDNSPLHF. The CDR3 DNA reads TGTGCCAGCAGCCAAGGTCTTGATAATTCACCCCTCCACTTT.

The chain links TRBV2 to TRBJ2-3; D possibly corresponds to TRBD2 (6 bases). Germline V CDR1 and CDR2: SNHLY, FYNNEI. This CDR3 is built from 15 residues. The V gene lost 2 bases and the J gene lost 7 bases, with 16 bases spanning the gap. The CDR3 protein is CASSERGNRENTQYF. Written as DNA, the CDR3 is TGTGCCAGCAGTGAACGCGGGAACCGGGAGAATACGCAGTATTTT.

The chain uses TRBV6-4 and TRBJ1-1; D might be TRBD1 (5 bases). The CDR3 is 14 amino acids. The V and J ends lost 6 bases and 0 bases respectively, with 11 bases between them. Germline V gene lookup returns CDR1 MRHNA and CDR2 SNTAGT. CDR3 loop: CASRSQGMNTEAFF. The CDR3 nucleotides read TGTGCCAGCAGAAGCCAGGGCATGAACACTGAAGCTTTCTTT.

This clone has only one observation. This chain connects TRBV7-2 to TRBJ2-3; D is possibly TRBD2 (6 bases). Germline V gene lookup returns CDR1 SGHTA and CDR2 FQGNSA. V lost 0 bases and J 2 bases, leaving 9 bases between the germline ends. The CDR3 is 15 amino acids. The CDR3 bases are TGTGCCAGCAGCTTAGCGGGGGGATCCACAGATACGCAGTATTTT. Translating gives CASSLAGGSTDTQYF.

The chain employs TRBV28 and TRBJ1-1, with TRBD1 as a possible D gene (5 bases). V lost 6 bases, J lost 5 bases, and 16 bases lay in between. This CDR3 is 14 amino acids long. CDR1 MDHEN and CDR2 SYDVKM come from the germline V gene. The CDR3 DNA sequence: TGTGCCAGCAGAAATGGGTTCGGGGGGACTGAAGCTTTCTTT. As protein: CASRNGFGGTEAFF.

The rearrangement uses TRBV28 and TRBJ1-5; weak D call: TRBD1 (6 bases). V was clipped by 6 bases and J by 4 bases, with 13 bases between them. CDR3 length equals 14 residues. Germline V gene lookup returns CDR1 MDHEN and CDR2 SYDVKM. This CDR3 reads CASSPTGFNQPQHF. The CDR3 DNA reads TGTGCCAGCAGCCCGACAGGTTTTAATCAGCCCCAGCATTTT.

The V and J genes are TRBV28 and TRBJ1-1; TRBD1 matches at 8 bases. After removal of 2 bases from V and 0 bases from J, the junction contained 5 bases not matched to a gene. The germline V gene has CDR1 MDHEN and CDR2 SYDVKM. The CDR3 consists of 16 residues. CDR3 protein: CASSLQGALMNTEAFF. CDR3 coding DNA: TGTGCCAGCAGTTTACAGGGGGCACTTATGAACACTGAAGCTTTCTTT.

The chain joins TRBV2 to TRBJ2-3; 10 bases are a match to TRBD1. V shed 5 bases, J shed 2 bases, and the junction held 4 bases outside the gene matches. There are 15 residues in the CDR3. Germline V gene data show CDR1 as SNHLY and CDR2 as FYNNEI. The CDR3 protein is CASSSTGGPTDTQYF. The DNA for the CDR3 is TGTGCCAGCAGTTCGACAGGGGGCCCCACAGATACGCAGTATTTT.

The chain has TRBV9 and TRBJ2-5, with TRBD1 matching 8 bases. Trimming took 2 bases from V and 7 from J; bases not matched to a gene: 7. Germline CDR1 and CDR2: SGDLS and YYNGEE. CDR3 length: 14 residues. CDR3 protein: CASSVSQGEGTQYF. The CDR3 DNA is TGTGCCAGCAGCGTGTCACAGGGGGAAGGGACCCAGTACTTC.

The V gene is TRBV27, the J gene TRBJ2-7; weak D call: TRBD1 (6 bases). The CDR3 sequence is 12 residues long. Per the germline V gene, CDR1 is MNHEY and CDR2 is SMNVEV (reference sequence). Trimming took 7 bases from V and 2 from J, leaving 9 bases between them. The CDR3 DNA is TGTGCCAGCAAGTGGGACACCTACGAGCAGTACTTC. Translated, it gives CASKWDTYEQYF.

This clone was counted between two and nine times. The V gene is TRBV19, the J gene TRBJ1-6; 7 nucleotides match TRBD1. The CDR3 runs 16 residues. Trimming removed 9 bases from V and 7 bases from J; junction bases left unmatched: 15. Germline CDR1 is LNHDA and CDR2 is SQIVND (reference sequence). For the CDR3, the DNA is TGTGCCAGCTTAGGGGGCAGCGGGTACCCAAATTCACCCCTCCACTTT. It codes for CASLGGSGYPNSPLHF.